This is a list of T cell receptor beta chains from one sample in a study of blood T cell repertoires in COVID-19. Assay used: immunoSEQ multiplex PCR; TCRdb lists only in-frame clones, some missing. Of hundreds of thousands of clones in the sample, about 85% are singletons; the top ten hold 3% to 3.5%. Sequenced sample: peripheral blood. The receptor set was obtained from a man aged 18 to 30 with active or convalescent COVID-19. The CDR3 runs from the conserved cysteine through the conserved F or W. Each record gives: J gene, clone size, V gene, D gene, CDR3 protein, CDR3 DNA. The D gene is left open where the match is weak. Size tells how often a clone was seen (once, few, many) or the class of an expanded clone, and some rows leave it out.

TRBJ1-1,-,TRBV11-2,TRBD1,CASSLWTGRDTEAFF,TGTGCCAGCAGCTTATGGACAGGGCGAGACACTGAAGCTTTCTTT
TRBJ2-1,-,TRBV18,-,CASSVYPRSYNEQFF,TGTGCCAGCTCAGTTTATCCTAGATCCTACAATGAGCAGTTCTTC
TRBJ1-2,few,TRBV7-2,-,CASSYGQVYGYTF,TGTGCCAGCAGCTACGGACAAGTCTATGGCTACACCTTC
TRBJ2-3,-,TRBV6-2/TRBV6-3,TRBD1,CASSYDRGSSTDTQYF,TGTGCCAGCAGTTACGACAGGGGGTCTAGCACAGATACGCAGTATTTT
TRBJ2-3,-,TRBV9,-,CASSVAGAQIADTQYF,TGTGCCAGCAGCGTAGCAGGGGCGCAAATTGCAGATACGCAGTATTTT
TRBJ2-4,-,TRBV7-2,TRBD1,CASSLDSWDRGRREYF,TGTGCCAGCAGCTTAGATTCCTGGGACAGGGGGCGGCGCGAGTACTTC
TRBJ1-5,-,TRBV7-2,-,CASSLGTAGAYQPQHF,TGTGCCAGCAGCTTAGGAACGGCAGGGGCTTATCAGCCCCAGCATTTT
TRBJ2-1,once,TRBV14,-,CASSRTDYNEQFF,TGTGCCAGCAGCCGCACGGACTATAATGAGCAGTTCTTC
TRBJ2-3,-,TRBV19,TRBD1,CASRRVRDRGPDTQYF,TGTGCCAGTAGAAGAGTGCGGGACAGGGGACCAGATACGCAGTATTTT
TRBJ2-2,-,TRBV5-1,TRBD1,CASSHLGDSDTGELFF,TGCGCCAGCAGCCATTTGGGGGACAGCGACACCGGGGAGCTGTTTTTT
TRBJ1-1,-,TRBV10-2,-,CASSGRGGAEAFF,TGCGCCAGCAGTGGCCGGGGAGGGGCTGAAGCTTTCTTT
TRBJ2-2,few,TRBV6-5,-,CASSYFSANTGELFF,TGTGCCAGCAGTTATTTCAGCGCGAACACCGGGGAGCTGTTTTTT
TRBJ1-5,-,TRBV7-9,TRBD1,CASSLWQGTGSQPQHF,TGTGCCAGCAGCTTATGGCAGGGGACAGGGAGTCAGCCCCAGCATTTT
TRBJ1-6,-,TRBV4-1,TRBD1,CASSHVRGQGDSPLHF,TGCGCCAGCAGCCACGTAAGGGGACAGGGGGATTCACCCCTCCACTTT
TRBJ1-6,-,TRBV5-1,-,CASSLEQGGNSPLHF,TGCGCCAGCAGCTTGGAGCAGGGAGGGAATTCACCCCTCCACTTT
TRBJ2-1,-,TRBV6-6,TRBD2,CASSLGLAGRNEQFF,TGTGCCAGCAGTCTCGGACTAGCGGGACGGAATGAGCAGTTCTTC
TRBJ2-1,-,TRBV6-5,TRBD1,CASSWTGSNEQFF,TGTGCCAGCAGCTGGACAGGGAGCAATGAGCAGTTCTTC
TRBJ2-5,-,TRBV19,-,CASSPRVIQETQYF,TGTGCCAGTAGCCCCCGAGTGATACAAGAGACCCAGTACTTC
TRBJ2-7,few,TRBV4-2,TRBD2,CASSMTTSGNEQYF,TGTGCCAGCAGCATGACGACTAGCGGGAACGAGCAGTACTTC
TRBJ1-1,-,TRBV2,TRBD1,CASSVGTGVSEAFF,TGTGCCAGCAGCGTGGGGACAGGGGTCTCGGAAGCTTTCTTT
TRBJ1-2,-,TRBV12-3/TRBV12-4,-,CASTLLTNYGYTF,TGTGCCAGCACCCTCCTAACGAACTATGGCTACACCTTC
TRBJ1-1,-,TRBV6-2/TRBV6-3,-,CASSYSNSLGLTNTEAFF,TGTGCCAGCAGTTACTCGAATTCGCTAGGTTTGACGAACACTGAAGCTTTCTTT
TRBJ1-2,-,TRBV5-8,TRBD1,CASSLEGTDNYGYTF,TGTGCCAGCAGCTTGGAAGGGACAGATAACTATGGCTACACCTTC
TRBJ1-4,once,TRBV5-1,TRBD1,CASSGTGEGEKLFF,TGCGCCAGCAGCGGGACAGGGGAGGGAGAAAAACTGTTTTTT
TRBJ1-4,-,TRBV13,-,CASSLPSTDATNEKLFF,TGTGCCAGCAGCTTACCTTCGACAGACGCAACTAATGAAAAACTGTTTTTT
TRBJ2-1,-,TRBV2,-,CASSVGRSNEYNEQFF,TGTGCCAGCAGTGTGGGGCGGAGCAACGAGTACAATGAGCAGTTCTTC
TRBJ1-1,-,TRBV20-1,-,CSASQGTNTEAFF,TGCAGTGCTAGTCAGGGGACGAACACTGAAGCTTTCTTT
TRBJ1-5,few,TRBV4-3,-,CASSQARGPQHF,TGCGCCAGCAGCCAAGCTCGAGGTCCCCAGCATTTT
TRBJ1-4,-,TRBV19,-,CASSNGGKLFF,TGTGCCAGTAGTAACGGAGGAAAACTGTTTTTT
TRBJ1-2,-,TRBV6-2/TRBV6-3,-,CASSRTGNYGYTF,TGTGCCAGCAGTCGGACGGGAAACTATGGCTACACCTTC
TRBJ2-3,-,TRBV18,-,CASSPYLGGGLTDTQYF,TGTGCCAGCTCACCATACTTAGGAGGGGGCCTCACAGATACGCAGTATTTT
TRBJ1-2,-,TRBV3-1/TRBV3-2,TRBD1,CASSQPTPDREEDYGYTF,TGTGCCAGCAGCCAACCAACCCCGGACAGGGAGGAGGACTATGGCTACACCTTC
TRBJ2-5,-,TRBV7-8,TRBD2,CASSHSGGGIWTGKTQYF,TGTGCCAGCAGCCATAGCGGGGGAGGAATATGGACGGGAAAGACCCAGTACTTC
TRBJ2-1,-,TRBV19,TRBD2,CASSVAGDREQFF,TGTGCCAGTAGTGTAGCGGGAGACCGGGAGCAGTTCTTC
TRBJ2-3,-,TRBV7-2,TRBD2,CASVGEASGVGTQYF,TGTGCCAGCGTGGGAGAGGCTAGCGGGGTCGGTACGCAGTATTTT
TRBJ2-1,-,TRBV19,TRBD1,CASSTLTGQSSYNEQFF,TGTGCCAGTAGTACCTTGACAGGGCAGAGCTCCTACAATGAGCAGTTCTTC
TRBJ1-2,-,TRBV30,-,CAWNPPAGLYGYTF,TGTGCCTGGAACCCCCCGGCAGGCCTCTATGGCTACACCTTC
TRBJ2-5,-,TRBV30,TRBD2,CAWRLAGTQETQYF,TGTGCCTGGAGGCTAGCGGGGACTCAAGAGACCCAGTACTTC
TRBJ2-1,-,TRBV9,-,CASSGGGTGLNEQFF,TGTGCCAGCAGCGGAGGCGGGACTGGGCTCAATGAGCAGTTCTTC
TRBJ1-1,-,TRBV19,TRBD1,CASSPGQGAAEAFF,TGTGCCAGTAGTCCCGGACAGGGGGCAGCTGAAGCTTTCTTT
TRBJ2-1,-,TRBV27,TRBD2,CASSSPSGTRGFNEQFF,TGTGCCAGCAGTTCCCCCTCCGGGACTAGAGGTTTCAATGAGCAGTTCTTC
TRBJ2-3,-,TRBV7-9,TRBD1,CASSLGGTGLSTDTQYF,TGTGCCAGCAGCCTAGGGGGGACAGGGCTTTCCACAGATACGCAGTATTTT
TRBJ2-5,-,TRBV5-1,TRBD2,CASSDPSGGAKKTQYF,TGCGCCAGCAGCGACCCTAGCGGGGGGGCCAAAAAGACCCAGTACTTC
TRBJ1-4,-,TRBV7-9,-,CASSLGTGGTNEKLFF,TGTGCCAGCAGCTTAGGAACAGGCGGAACTAATGAAAAACTGTTTTTT
TRBJ1-1,-,TRBV6-1,-,CASSESGRMKF,TGTGCCAGCAGTGAAAGTGGGAGGATGAAGTTT
TRBJ1-1,-,TRBV10-3,-,CAISESGQRNTEAFF,TGTGCCATCAGTGAGTCGGGACAACGGAACACTGAAGCTTTCTTT
TRBJ2-7,-,TRBV27,-,CASSSDYHEQYF,TGTGCCAGCAGTAGTGACTACCACGAGCAGTACTTC
TRBJ1-1,-,TRBV7-3,-,CASSLRGGYMNTEAFF,TGTGCCAGCAGCTTAAGGGGAGGGTACATGAACACTGAAGCTTTCTTT
TRBJ2-7,few,TRBV19,-,CASSIQGVSEQYF,TGTGCCAGTAGTATACAAGGGGTAAGCGAGCAGTACTTC
TRBJ2-5,-,TRBV25-1,-,CASSGRGLEETQYF,TGTGCCAGCAGTGGGCGGGGGCTGGAAGAGACCCAGTACTTC
TRBJ2-7,-,TRBV27,-,CASSLGTGLYEQYF,TGTGCCAGCAGTTTAGGCACAGGGCTCTACGAGCAGTACTTC
TRBJ1-6,-,TRBV28,-,CASRKSGANSPLHF,TGTGCCAGCAGGAAATCTGGGGCAAATTCACCCCTCCACTTT
TRBJ1-5,-,TRBV7-2,-,CASSTSNRVSNQPQHF,TGTGCCAGCAGCACCTCTAACAGGGTTTCAAATCAGCCCCAGCATTTT
TRBJ2-3,-,TRBV5-1,-,CASSPSWRISSTDTQYF,TGCGCCAGCAGCCCAAGTTGGCGGATCTCTAGCACAGATACGCAGTATTTT
TRBJ1-2,-,TRBV13,-,CASSLRTRSYNYGYTF,TGTGCCAGCAGCTTGCGGACACGGAGTTATAACTATGGCTACACCTTC